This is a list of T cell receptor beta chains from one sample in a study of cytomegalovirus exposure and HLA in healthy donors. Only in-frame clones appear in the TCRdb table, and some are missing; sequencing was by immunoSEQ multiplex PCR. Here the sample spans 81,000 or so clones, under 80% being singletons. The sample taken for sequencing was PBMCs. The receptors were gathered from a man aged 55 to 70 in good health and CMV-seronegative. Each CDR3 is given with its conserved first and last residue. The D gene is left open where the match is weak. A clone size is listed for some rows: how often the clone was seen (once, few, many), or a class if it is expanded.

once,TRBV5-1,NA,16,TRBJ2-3,CASSPKTPRYTDTQYF,TGCGCCAGCAGCCCCAAGACTCCTAGATACACAGATACGCAGTATTTT
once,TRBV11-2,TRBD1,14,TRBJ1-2,CASSLEQGAPGYTF,TGTGCCAGCAGCTTAGAACAGGGGGCGCCTGGCTACACCTTC
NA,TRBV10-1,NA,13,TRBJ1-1,CASSRGVNTEAFF,TGCGCCAGCAGCCGGGGGGTGAACACTGAAGCTTTCTTT
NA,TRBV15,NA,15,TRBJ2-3,CATSRVSRNTDTQYF,TGTGCCACCAGCAGAGTTAGCAGAAACACAGATACGCAGTATTTT
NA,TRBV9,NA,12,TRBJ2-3,CASSPSTDTQYF,TGTGCCAGCAGCCCTAGCACAGATACGCAGTATTTT
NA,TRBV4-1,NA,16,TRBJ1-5,CASSQGLNRENQPQHF,TGCGCCAGCAGCCAAGGCCTGAACAGGGAGAATCAGCCCCAGCATTTT
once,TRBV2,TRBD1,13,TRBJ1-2,CASSEGQGHGYTF,TGTGCCAGCAGTGAAGGACAGGGCCATGGCTACACCTTC
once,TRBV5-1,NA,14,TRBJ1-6,CASSLEGDGSPLHF,TGCGCCAGCAGCCTGGAGGGGGATGGCTCACCCCTCCACTTT
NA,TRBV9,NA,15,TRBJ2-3,CASSRGGENTDTQYF,TGTGCCAGCAGCCGCGGGGGCGAGAACACAGATACGCAGTATTTT
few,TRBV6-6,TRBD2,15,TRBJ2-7,CASSLTSGGLDEQYF,TGTGCCAGCAGTTTAACTAGCGGGGGGTTGGACGAGCAGTACTTC
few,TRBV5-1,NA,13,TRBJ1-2,CASSLGRSDGYTF,TGCGCCAGCAGCTTGGGGAGGTCAGATGGCTACACCTTC
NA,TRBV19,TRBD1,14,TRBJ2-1,CASSAIQGAYEQFF,TGTGCCAGTAGTGCCATTCAGGGGGCCTATGAGCAGTTCTTC
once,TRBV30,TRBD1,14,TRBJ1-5,CAWSTRQGNQPQHF,TGTGCCTGGAGTACCCGACAGGGGAATCAGCCCCAGCATTTT
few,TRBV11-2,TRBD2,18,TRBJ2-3,CASSRGRGEGASTDTQYF,TGTGCCAGCAGCCGAGGGCGGGGGGAAGGGGCTAGCACAGATACGCAGTATTTT
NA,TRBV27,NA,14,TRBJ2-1,CASSLARGGNEQFF,TGTGCCAGCAGTTTGGCCAGGGGTGGTAATGAGCAGTTCTTC
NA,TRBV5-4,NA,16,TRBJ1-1,CASSPRGGSANTEAFF,TGTGCCAGCAGCCCCAGGGGAGGGAGCGCGAACACTGAAGCTTTCTTT
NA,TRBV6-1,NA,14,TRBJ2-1,CASRGEVLINEQFF,TGTGCCAGCAGGGGGGAGGTCCTGATCAATGAGCAGTTCTTC
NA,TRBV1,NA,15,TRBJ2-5,CTSSQDECRQETQYF,TGCACCAGCAGCCAAGACGAGTGTCGGCAAGAGACCCAGTACTTC